Shown below are 21 T cell receptor beta chains from a single sample sequenced in a study of T cells in Graves' hyperthyroidism and ophthalmopathy. Template material for amplifying TCR beta CDR3 regions consisted of RNA transcripts. During a first-round RT-PCR of the TCR CDR3, the HTBI primer set was used. Each CDR3 protein gets one entry after TCRdb re-called the multiplex PCR reads with MiXCR. The table shows around 190,000 distinct CDR3 sequences, with roughly 17% occurring only once. Source material: blood. These receptor sequences come from a woman aged 50 to 60 with Graves' hyperthyroidism.

This rearrangement joins TRBV6-2 or TRBV6-3 to TRBJ1-3; D uncertain. V was clipped by 6 bases and J by 0 bases, with 12 bases between them. The CDR3 is 15 amino acids. Germline V gene data show CDR1 as MNHEY and CDR2 as SVGEGT. The CDR3 DNA follows: TGTGCCAGCAGGCCTATAGGATCCTCTGGAAACACCATATATTTT. Its protein product is CASRPIGSSGNTIYF.

The sample holds many counts of this clonotype. This chain uses TRBV28 with TRBJ1-3; D might be TRBD1 (6 bases). This CDR3 has 13 residues. Germline CDR1 is MDHEN and CDR2 is SYDVKM. The V gene lost 7 bases and the J gene lost 7 bases, with 14 bases spanning the gap. The CDR3 loop reads CASTQGLRNTIYF. The CDR3 coding sequence is TGTGCCAGCACACAGGGCTTGAGGAACACCATATATTTT.

There are a few counts of this clonotype. The rearrangement uses TRBV5-1 and TRBJ2-7; no clear D gene. This CDR3 is 15 amino acids long. Per germline, CDR1 SGHRS and CDR2 YFSETQ. Trimming took off 0 bases at V and 3 bases at J, with 13 bases between the two ends. This chain's CDR3 is CASSLVLGPNYEQYF. CDR3 DNA: TGCGCCAGCAGCTTGGTTCTCGGCCCTAACTACGAGCAGTACTTC.

For this clonotype: This may be a read error, as it is one base from a much larger clone. The CDR3 loop reads CSVGSGMSTEAFF. The CDR3 DNA is TGCAGCGTGGGGTCGGGGATGAGCACTGAAGCTTTCTTT. J is TRBJ1-1 and V is TRBV29-1; D unclear. CDR1 is SQVTM, CDR2 ANQGSEA, per germline. V was trimmed by 6 bases and J by 4 bases, leaving 15 bases between them. The CDR3 is made up of 13 amino acids.

With respect to this clonotype: Germline is not matched at one junction end, which may reflect a read error. The chain uses TRBV12-3 or TRBV12-4 and TRBJ1-4; D is uncertain. The CDR3 runs to 11 residues. The CDR3 nucleotides read TGCGCCAGCAGTTTCAACGAAAAACTGTTTTTT. The encoded protein is CASSFNEKLFF.

The chain combines TRBV25-1 with TRBJ2-5; 9 bases are shared with TRBD1. CDR3 length: 14 amino acids. The junction had 8 bases not matched to a gene; V was cut back by 7 bases and J by 5 bases. Per germline, CDR1 MGHDK and CDR2 SYGVNS. The CDR3 sequence is CASTPGQGWETQYF. Written as DNA, the CDR3 is TGTGCCAGCACACCGGGACAGGGCTGGGAGACCCAGTACTTC.

This chain links TRBV30 with TRBJ1-5; TRBD1 might be the D (5 bases). TRBJ2-3 matches the DNA end more closely, so the J call is doubtful. The CDR3 runs to 17 residues. Germline-derived CDR1 and CDR2 are GTSNPN and SVGIG (reference sequence). CDR3 protein: CAWSARRGRYSNQPQYF. The CDR3 region has the DNA TGTGCCTGGAGCGCCAGAAGGGGCAGATATAGCAATCAGCCCCAGTATTTT.

The table lists this clonotype with a few counts. V and J are TRBV30 and TRBJ2-2; no firm D call. The V gene lost 3 bases and the J gene lost 5 bases, with 13 bases spanning the gap. The CDR3 spans 14 residues. Germline-derived CDR1 and CDR2 are GTSNPN and SVGIG (reference sequence). Written as DNA, the CDR3 is TGTGCCTGGAGGGACCTGGGCCGTACCGGGGAGCTGTTTTTT. Translating gives CAWRDLGRTGELFF.

The chain is built from TRBV10-3 and TRBJ2-7; no reliable D call. There are 14 residues in the CDR3. V gave up 3 bases and J gave up 2 bases, with 11 bases separating them. Germline V CDR1 and CDR2: ENHRY, SYGVKD. DNA for the CDR3: TGTGCCATCAGTGAATGGTCGCTCCCCTACGAGCAGTACTTC. This codes for CAISEWSLPYEQYF.

This rearrangement joins TRBV30 to TRBJ1-3; D may be TRBD1 (5 bases). Germline CDR1 GTSNPN, CDR2 SVGIG (reference sequence). Between the trimmed V and J ends, which lost 3 bases and 4 bases, there was a span of 13 bases. The CDR3 runs 14 residues. The CDR3 loop is CAWSRLTEGNTIYF. The CDR3 DNA is TGTGCCTGGAGCCGTCTGACAGAGGGAAACACCATATATTTT.

This clonotype was detected ten times or more. The V call is TRBV27, the J call TRBJ1-5, with D maybe TRBD1 (6 bases). Germline lookup yields CDR1 MNHEY and CDR2 SMNVEV (reference sequence). V lost 2 bases and J lost 3, with 14 bases in between. This CDR3 spans 16 amino acids. CDR3 protein: CASSLLGQTNNQPQHF. The CDR3 bases are TGTGCCAGCAGTTTACTCGGACAGACGAACAATCAGCCCCAGCATTTT.

V is TRBV5-1 and J is TRBJ2-3; TRBD2 matches at 13 bases. CDR3 length equals 15 residues. Germline-derived CDR1 and CDR2 are SGHRS and YFSETQ. Germline trimming cut 8 bases from V and 6 bases from J; bases unmatched to any gene: 9. CDR3 residues: CASSTGLAGVDTQYF. In DNA, the CDR3 is TGCGCCAGTAGCACCGGACTAGCGGGAGTGGATACGCAGTATTTT.

The table lists this clonotype with many counts. J is TRBJ2-7 and V is TRBV5-6; a possible D gene is TRBD2 (6 bases). The V gene lost 6 bases and the J gene lost 4 bases, with 14 bases spanning the gap. The CDR3 spans 13 residues. The germline CDR1 and CDR2 sequences are SGHDT and YYEEEE. CDR3 sequence: CASKRAGPYEQYF. In nucleotides, the CDR3 is TGTGCCAGCAAGCGGGCGGGACCTTACGAGCAGTACTTC.

This clonotype was detected a few times. This clone may be a read error of a much larger clone one base away. CDR3 sequence (DNA): TGTGCCGGCAGTTTGGGTGCTAACTATGGCTACACCTTC. It specifies CAGSLGANYGYTF. The gene calls are TRBV2 and TRBJ1-2; D uncertain. This CDR3 spans 13 amino acids. The germline V gene encodes CDR1 SNHLY and CDR2 FYNNEI.

This clonotype was recorded a few times. The CDR3 loop reads CASIQQGADTQYF. The CDR3, as DNA: TGTGCCAGCATCCAACAGGGGGCAGATACGCAGTATTTT. This sequence joins TRBV6-2 or TRBV6-3 and TRBJ2-3, with 8 nucleotides matching TRBD1. The CDR3 covers 13 residues. Per the germline V gene, CDR1 is MNHEY and CDR2 is SVGEGT. The V and J ends lost 7 bases and 4 bases, in that order; junction bases with no gene match: 4.

This clonotype was observed at least ten times. The chain recombines TRBV27 with TRBJ1-2; unclear D gene. The CDR3 is made up of 11 amino acids. V was trimmed by 6 bases and J by 5 bases, leaving 7 bases between them. Germline V gives CDR1 MNHEY, CDR2 SMNVEV (reference sequence). The CDR3 loop is CASRGEYGYTF. The CDR3, as DNA: TGTGCCAGCAGGGGAGAGTATGGCTACACCTTC.

The table lists this clonotype with many counts. The DNA of the CDR3 is TGTGCCAGCAGGCTGACAGGGAGTTCTTACAATGAGCAGTTCTTC. It encodes CASRLTGSSYNEQFF. V gene TRBV28 combines with J gene TRBJ2-1, with 7 bases that match TRBD1. The germline V gene encodes CDR1 MDHEN and CDR2 SYDVKM. The CDR3 consists of 15 residues. Trimming at V came to 6 bases and at J to 4 bases, leaving 9 bases not matched to a gene.

In its sample, this clonotype was seen many times. The genes are TRBV7-9 and TRBJ2-1; D gene unclear. Trimming took off 3 bases at V and 9 bases at J, with 9 bases between the two ends. Germline CDR1 and CDR2: SEHNR and FQNEAQ (reference sequence). The CDR3 is made up of 12 amino acids. CDR3 region: CASSFTGSEQFF. DNA of the CDR3: TGTGCCAGCAGCTTCACTGGATCTGAGCAGTTCTTC.

Here the CDR3 DNA reads TGCAGTGCTAGGCTCCTTCTAGCGGGGAACACCGGGGAGCTGTTTTTT. It specifies CSARLLLAGNTGELFF. V is TRBV20-1 and J is TRBJ2-2, with 8 bases aligning to TRBD2. The CDR3 is made up of 16 amino acids. The germline V gene encodes CDR1 DFQATT and CDR2 SNEGSKA (reference sequence). V shed 3 bases and J 1 base; nucleotides not matched to a gene: 7.

The V gene is TRBV19, the J gene TRBJ2-1, with 7 bases fitting TRBD1. The CDR3 runs 14 residues. V shed 7 bases and J 6 bases; nucleotides not matched to a gene: 9. Per germline, CDR1 LNHDA and CDR2 SQIVND (reference sequence). The CDR3 DNA follows: TGTGCCAGTACAACAGGGGAACTAGTCAATGAGCAGTTCTTC. It codes for CASTTGELVNEQFF.

This clonotype has a count of ten or more. The rearrangement joins TRBV28 to TRBJ1-2, with 8 bases aligning to TRBD1. Germline trimming cut 1 base from V and 4 bases from J; bases unmatched to any gene: 2. The CDR3 has 14 residues. Germline values: CDR1 MDHEN, CDR2 SYDVKM. The CDR3 DNA follows: TGTGCCAGCAGTTTATTGGGACAGGCCTATGGCTACACCTTC. Amino acid sequence: CASSLLGQAYGYTF.